These T cell receptor beta chains were read from a single sample in a study of cytomegalovirus exposure and HLA in healthy donors. Assay used: immunoSEQ multiplex PCR; TCRdb lists only in-frame clones, some missing. Of about 200,000 clones in the sample, about 82% were seen once. The sample taken for sequencing was PBMCs. The receptors were gathered from a man aged 30 to 45 in good health and CMV-seronegative. Each CDR3 is given with its conserved first and last residue. D genes are given only for firm matches. Size is omitted from some rows. Given values are once, few, many or a class for expanded clones.

once	TRBJ1-3	TRBV4-1	TRBD1	CASSQGAGGILPGNTIYF	TGCGCCAGCAGCCAAGGGGCAGGGGGGATATTGCCCGGAAACACCATATATTTT
.	TRBJ1-1	TRBV27	TRBD1	CASSYLLGQAGTEAFF	TGTGCCAGCAGTTACCTATTAGGACAGGCGGGGACTGAAGCTTTCTTT
.	TRBJ1-5	TRBV6-1	.	CASSEMITGNGQPQHF	TGTGCCAGTAGTGAAATGATAACAGGGAACGGTCAGCCCCAGCATTTT
.	TRBJ2-7	TRBV5-6	.	CASSSDTDEQYF	TGTGCCAGCAGCTCGGACACCGACGAGCAGTACTTC
.	TRBJ1-2	TRBV5-4	.	CASSLARTENYGYTF	TGTGCCAGCAGCTTGGCAAGGACAGAGAACTATGGCTACACCTTC
once	TRBJ1-1	TRBV7-8	.	CASSARWSTEAFF	TGTGCCAGCAGCGCTAGGTGGAGCACTGAAGCTTTCTTT
.	TRBJ1-1	TRBV29-1	TRBD1	CSVTGERVTEAFF	TGCAGCGTTACAGGGGAACGGGTGACTGAAGCTTTCTTT
.	TRBJ2-5	TRBV4-2	.	CASSQDPARFETQYF	TGTGCCAGCAGCCAAGATCCCGCTAGGTTTGAGACCCAGTACTTC
.	TRBJ2-5	TRBV14	TRBD1	CASSWARGRGETQYF	TGTGCCAGCAGCTGGGCCAGGGGGCGAGGGGAGACCCAGTACTTC
.	TRBJ2-7	TRBV28	TRBD1	CASSFIGQGDEQYF	TGTGCCAGCAGTTTCATTGGACAGGGGGACGAGCAGTACTTC
.	TRBJ1-1	TRBV7-2	.	CASSSRHSPTEAFF	TGTGCCAGCAGCTCAAGACATTCTCCCACTGAAGCTTTCTTT
.	TRBJ1-1	TRBV6-5	.	CASSPYSPGAFF	TGTGCCAGCAGCCCCTATTCCCCCGGAGCTTTCTTT
.	TRBJ1-2	TRBV7-2	.	CASSPRGLGNYGYTF	TGTGCCAGCAGTCCCAGGGGATTGGGGAACTATGGCTACACCTTC
.	TRBJ2-3	TRBV2	TRBD2	CASSDIAGGYPDTQYF	TGTGCCAGCAGTGATATAGCGGGGGGGTACCCAGATACGCAGTATTTT
once	TRBJ2-1	TRBV2	.	CASSVRSAEQFF	TGTGCCAGCAGTGTGAGGAGCGCCGAGCAGTTCTTC
.	TRBJ1-1	TRBV10-2	TRBD1	CASRLAGTGGSSEAFF	TGCGCCAGCAGATTAGCCGGGACAGGGGGGAGTTCTGAAGCTTTCTTT
.	TRBJ2-1	TRBV4-2	TRBD2	CASSQNLAGGLGEQFF	TGTGCCAGCAGCCAAAACCTAGCGGGGGGGCTCGGTGAGCAGTTCTTC
.	TRBJ1-1	TRBV7-9	.	CASSSYTEAFF	TGTGCCAGCAGCTCCTACACTGAAGCTTTCTTT
.	TRBJ2-5	TRBV2	TRBD2	CASSGVIAGGQETQYF	TGTGCCAGCAGTGGCGTGATAGCGGGGGGTCAAGAGACCCAGTACTTC
.	TRBJ1-1	TRBV2	.	CASSRTSGGNTEAFF	TGTGCCAGCAGCCGGACTTCGGGCGGGAACACTGAAGCTTTCTTT
once	TRBJ2-1	TRBV19	TRBD2	CASSSGGSYNEQFF	TGTGCCAGTAGTAGCGGGGGATCCTACAATGAGCAGTTCTTC
.	TRBJ1-6	TRBV7-3	.	CASSVGGGLSPLHF	TGTGCCAGCAGCGTTGGCGGGGGGCTGTCACCCCTCCACTTT
.	TRBJ2-7	TRBV18	.	CASSMAGGLEIAYEQYF	TGTGCCAGCTCGATGGCAGGGGGGCTAGAAATCGCCTACGAGCAGTACTTC
.	TRBJ2-3	TRBV14	TRBD2	CASSQLGGGEDTQYF	TGTGCCAGCAGCCAACTCGGGGGGGGCGAAGATACGCAGTATTTT
.	TRBJ2-1	TRBV5-1	TRBD2	CASSPGTSGGYNEQFF	TGCGCCAGCAGCCCGGGGACTAGCGGGGGCTACAATGAGCAGTTCTTC
.	TRBJ2-1	TRBV29-1	.	CSVEALNEQFF	TGCAGCGTTGAAGCACTTAATGAGCAGTTCTTC
.	TRBJ2-3	TRBV27	.	CASSFLGVGGRGTDTQYF	TGTGCCAGCAGTTTTCTAGGCGTCGGAGGGCGGGGCACAGATACGCAGTATTTT
.	TRBJ2-7	TRBV15	TRBD2	CATSAGAGGPYEQYF	TGTGCCACCTCCGCGGGAGCGGGGGGCCCCTACGAGCAGTACTTC
once	TRBJ1-1	TRBV19	.	CASTGTQNTEAFF	TGTGCCAGTACCGGGACACAGAACACTGAAGCTTTCTTT
few	TRBJ2-3	TRBV28	TRBD1	CASNIDRGTDTQYF	TGTGCCAGCAACATTGACAGGGGCACAGATACGCAGTATTTT
few	TRBJ2-2	TRBV4-3	.	CASSQGVANTGELFF	TGCGCCAGCAGCCAAGGAGTAGCGAACACCGGGGAGCTGTTTTTT
once	TRBJ1-6	TRBV7-3	.	CASSSRVSSPLHF	TGTGCCAGCAGCTCCCGTGTGAGTTCACCCCTCCACTTT
.	TRBJ2-3	TRBV11-3	TRBD2	CASSPGRASTDTQYF	TGTGCCAGCAGCCCGGGGAGGGCTAGCACAGATACGCAGTATTTT
.	TRBJ1-4	TRBV19	TRBD1	CASSMGDRGNEKLFF	TGTGCCAGTAGTATGGGCGACAGGGGAAATGAAAAACTGTTTTTT
.	TRBJ2-7	TRBV5-4	.	CASSSLYEQYF	TGTGCCAGCAGCTCCTTGTACGAGCAGTACTTC
.	TRBJ1-5	TRBV5-8	TRBD1	CASSLGWDRVNQPQHF	TGTGCCAGCAGCTTGGGATGGGACAGAGTGAATCAGCCCCAGCATTTT
.	TRBJ1-2	TRBV6-6	.	CASSYSRSSNYGYTF	TGTGCCAGCAGTTACTCTCGCTCCAGTAACTATGGCTACACCTTC
.	TRBJ2-7	TRBV7-9	TRBD2	CSSSPAGTSGGREQYF	TGTTCCAGCAGCCCCGCCGGGACTAGCGGGGGGAGAGAGCAGTACTTC
.	TRBJ1-1	TRBV5-4	.	CASSLNRNTEAFF	TGTGCCAGCAGCTTGAACAGGAACACTGAAGCTTTCTTT
.	TRBJ1-4	TRBV7-9	.	CASSLGPGGLNEKLFF	TGTGCCAGCAGCTTAGGGCCCGGGGGGTTAAATGAAAAACTGTTTTTT
.	TRBJ2-5	TRBV5-6	.	CASSPGVQTQYF	TGTGCCAGCAGCCCGGGAGTGCAGACCCAGTACTTC
.	TRBJ2-1	TRBV2	TRBD2	CASSEADSGLASADEQFF	TGTGCCAGCAGTGAAGCTGACTCTGGACTAGCGTCGGCGGATGAGCAGTTCTTC
.	TRBJ1-2	TRBV6-6	TRBD1	CASRRTGSRYGYTF	TGTGCCAGCAGGCGGACAGGTTCTCGCTATGGCTACACCTTC
.	TRBJ2-1	TRBV7-9	TRBD1	CSSSTGGGLAEQFF	TGTTCCAGCAGTACAGGGGGCGGTCTGGCTGAGCAGTTCTTC
.	TRBJ2-7	TRBV4-1	.	CASSQGRSSYEQYF	TGCGCCAGCAGCCAAGGGAGAAGCTCCTACGAGCAGTACTTC
once	TRBJ2-4	TRBV15	TRBD1	CATSTGQGGVKNIQYF	TGTGCCACCAGCACCGGACAGGGTGGGGTCAAAAACATTCAGTACTTC
.	TRBJ2-1	TRBV5-1	.	CASSPSTVRDEQFF	TGCGCCAGCAGCCCTTCGACAGTTAGGGATGAGCAGTTCTTC
.	TRBJ2-6	TRBV9	.	CASSVEPYPSGASVLTF	TGTGCCAGCAGCGTAGAGCCCTATCCGTCTGGGGCCAGCGTCCTGACTTTC